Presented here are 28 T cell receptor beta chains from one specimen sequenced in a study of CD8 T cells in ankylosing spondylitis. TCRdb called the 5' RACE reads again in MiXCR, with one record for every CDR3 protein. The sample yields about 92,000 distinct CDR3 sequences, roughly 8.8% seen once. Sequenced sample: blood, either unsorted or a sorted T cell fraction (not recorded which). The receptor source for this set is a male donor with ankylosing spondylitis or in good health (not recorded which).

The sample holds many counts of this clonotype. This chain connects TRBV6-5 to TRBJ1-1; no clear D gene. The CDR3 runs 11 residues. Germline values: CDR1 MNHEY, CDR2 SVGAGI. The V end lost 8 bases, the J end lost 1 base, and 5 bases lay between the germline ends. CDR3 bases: TGTGCCAGCCAAGAGAACACTGAAGCTTTCTTT. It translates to CASQENTEAFF.

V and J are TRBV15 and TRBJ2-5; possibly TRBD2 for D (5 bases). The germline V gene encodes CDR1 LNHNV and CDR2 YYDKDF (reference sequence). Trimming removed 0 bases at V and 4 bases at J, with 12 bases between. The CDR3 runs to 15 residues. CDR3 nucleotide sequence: TGTGCCACCAGCAGAGATCGCGGAGGTCGAGAGACCCAGTACTTC. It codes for CATSRDRGGRETQYF.

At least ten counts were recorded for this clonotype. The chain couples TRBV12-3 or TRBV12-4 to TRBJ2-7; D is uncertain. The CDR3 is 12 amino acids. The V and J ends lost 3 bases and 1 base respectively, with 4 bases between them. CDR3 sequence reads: CASSFLSYEQYF. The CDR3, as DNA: TGTGCCAGCAGTTTTTTATCCTACGAGCAGTACTTC.

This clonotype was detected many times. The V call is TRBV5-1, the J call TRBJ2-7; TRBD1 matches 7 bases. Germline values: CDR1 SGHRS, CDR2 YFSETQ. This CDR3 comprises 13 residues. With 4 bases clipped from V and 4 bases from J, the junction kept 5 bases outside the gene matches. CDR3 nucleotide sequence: TGCGCCAGCAGCCATGGGACAGCATACGAGCAGTACTTC. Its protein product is CASSHGTAYEQYF.

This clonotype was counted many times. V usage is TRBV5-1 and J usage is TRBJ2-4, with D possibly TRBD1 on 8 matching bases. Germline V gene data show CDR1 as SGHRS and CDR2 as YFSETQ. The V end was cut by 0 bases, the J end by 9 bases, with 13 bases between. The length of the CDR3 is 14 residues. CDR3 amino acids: CASSLGQGRAIQYF. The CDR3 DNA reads TGCGCCAGCAGCTTGGGACAGGGGAGGGCCATTCAGTACTTC.

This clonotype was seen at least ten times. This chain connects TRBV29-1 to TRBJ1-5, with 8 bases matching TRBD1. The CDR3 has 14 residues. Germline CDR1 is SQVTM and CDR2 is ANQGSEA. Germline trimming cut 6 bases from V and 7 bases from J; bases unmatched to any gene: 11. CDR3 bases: TGCAGCGTACCCGACAGGGGACAAAACCAGCCCCAGCATTTT. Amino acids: CSVPDRGQNQPQHF.

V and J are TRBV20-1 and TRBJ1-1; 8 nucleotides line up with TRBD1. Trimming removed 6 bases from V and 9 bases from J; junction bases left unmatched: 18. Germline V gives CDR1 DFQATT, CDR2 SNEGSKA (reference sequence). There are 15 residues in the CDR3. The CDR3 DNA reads TGCAGTGCCCCTGAGGCCGGGACAGGCGCGGCCCAAGCTTTCTTT. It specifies CSAPEAGTGAAQAFF.

The DNA for the CDR3 is TGTGCCAGCAGCTTAGCTAGCGGGGGGGCCTACGAGCAGTACTTC. It yields the protein CASSLASGGAYEQYF. The chain couples TRBV7-9 to TRBJ2-7; TRBD2 matches 11 bases. CDR3 length: 15 residues. Germline trimming cut 0 bases from V and 2 bases from J; bases unmatched to any gene: 0. From germline, CDR1 is SEHNR and CDR2 FQNEAQ (reference sequence).

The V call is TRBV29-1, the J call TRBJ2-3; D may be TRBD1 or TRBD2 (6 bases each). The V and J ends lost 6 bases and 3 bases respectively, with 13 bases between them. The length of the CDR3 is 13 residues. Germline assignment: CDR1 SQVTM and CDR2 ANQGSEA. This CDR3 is CSVRQEGTDTQYF. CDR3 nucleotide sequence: TGCAGCGTGAGACAGGAGGGGACAGATACGCAGTATTTT.

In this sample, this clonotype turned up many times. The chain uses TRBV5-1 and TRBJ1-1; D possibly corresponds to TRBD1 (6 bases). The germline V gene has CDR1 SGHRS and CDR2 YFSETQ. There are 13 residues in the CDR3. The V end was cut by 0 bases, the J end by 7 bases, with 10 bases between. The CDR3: CASSLDRVGEAFF. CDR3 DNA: TGCGCCAGCAGCTTGGACAGGGTAGGTGAAGCTTTCTTT.

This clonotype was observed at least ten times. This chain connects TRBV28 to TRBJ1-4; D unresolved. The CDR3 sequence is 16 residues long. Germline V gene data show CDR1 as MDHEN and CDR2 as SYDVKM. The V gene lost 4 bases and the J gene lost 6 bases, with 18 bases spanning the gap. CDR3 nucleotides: TGTGCCAGCAGTTGGGGTCTCGGCAATGGGGATGAAAAACTGTTTTTT. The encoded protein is CASSWGLGNGDEKLFF.

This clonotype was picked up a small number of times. CDR3 bases: TGTGCCAGCGGATGGGGTCAGCGGGGGGCGGAGACCCAGTACTTC. It codes for CASGWGQRGAETQYF. This sequence joins TRBV27 and TRBJ2-5, with 9 nucleotides matching TRBD2. The CDR3 sequence is 15 residues long. The trim removed 8 bases at V and 5 bases at J, leaving 12 bases unmatched. Germline CDR1 MNHEY, CDR2 SMNVEV (reference sequence).

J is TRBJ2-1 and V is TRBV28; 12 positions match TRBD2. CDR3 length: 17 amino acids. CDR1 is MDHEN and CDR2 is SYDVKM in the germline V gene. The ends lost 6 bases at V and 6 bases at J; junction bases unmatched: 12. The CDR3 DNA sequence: TGTGCCAGCAGCCCCCGGGTGCTAGCGGGGGGGATCAATGAGCAGTTCTTC. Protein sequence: CASSPRVLAGGINEQFF.

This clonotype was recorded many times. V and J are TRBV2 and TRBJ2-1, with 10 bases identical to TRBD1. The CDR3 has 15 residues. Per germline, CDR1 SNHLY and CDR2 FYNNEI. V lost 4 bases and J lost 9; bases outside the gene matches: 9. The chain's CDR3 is CASSAMTGGGTEQFF. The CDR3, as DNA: TGTGCCAGCAGTGCTATGACAGGGGGCGGAACTGAGCAGTTCTTC.

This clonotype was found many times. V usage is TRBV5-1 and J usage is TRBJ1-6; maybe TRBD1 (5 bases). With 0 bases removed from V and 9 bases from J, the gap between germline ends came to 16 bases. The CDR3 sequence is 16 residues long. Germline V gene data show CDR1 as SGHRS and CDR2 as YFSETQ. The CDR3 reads CASSLGFGAAGSPLHF. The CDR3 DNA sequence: TGCGCCAGCAGCTTGGGCTTCGGGGCCGCGGGTTCACCCCTCCACTTT.

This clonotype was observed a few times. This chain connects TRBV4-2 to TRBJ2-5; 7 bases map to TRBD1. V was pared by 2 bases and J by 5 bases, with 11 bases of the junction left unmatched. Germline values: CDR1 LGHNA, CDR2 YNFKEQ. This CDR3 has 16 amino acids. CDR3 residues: CASSQRPTGLGETQYF. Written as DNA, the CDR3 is TGTGCCAGCAGCCAAAGACCGACAGGGCTTGGGGAGACCCAGTACTTC.

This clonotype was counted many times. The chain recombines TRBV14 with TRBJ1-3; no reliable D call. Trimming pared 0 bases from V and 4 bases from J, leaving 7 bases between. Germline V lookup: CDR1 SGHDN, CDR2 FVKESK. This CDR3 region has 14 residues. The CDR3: CASSQDRAGNTIYF. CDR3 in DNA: TGTGCCAGCAGCCAAGACCGGGCCGGAAACACCATATATTTT.

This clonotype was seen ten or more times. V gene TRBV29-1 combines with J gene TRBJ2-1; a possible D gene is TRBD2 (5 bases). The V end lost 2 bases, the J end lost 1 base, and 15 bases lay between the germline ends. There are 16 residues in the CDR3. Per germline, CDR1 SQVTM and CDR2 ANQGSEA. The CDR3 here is CSVESALGRSYNEQFF. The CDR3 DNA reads TGCAGCGTTGAATCGGCACTTGGGAGATCCTACAATGAGCAGTTCTTC.

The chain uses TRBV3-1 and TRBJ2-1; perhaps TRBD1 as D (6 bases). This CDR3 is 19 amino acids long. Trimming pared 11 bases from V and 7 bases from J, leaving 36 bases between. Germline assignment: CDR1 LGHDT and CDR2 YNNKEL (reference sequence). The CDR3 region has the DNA TGTGCCTGCTGCCAAACTTTAGCAGGGGCCTCGGTTCTGGTGAATGAGCAGTTCTTC. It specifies CACCQTLAGASVLVNEQFF.

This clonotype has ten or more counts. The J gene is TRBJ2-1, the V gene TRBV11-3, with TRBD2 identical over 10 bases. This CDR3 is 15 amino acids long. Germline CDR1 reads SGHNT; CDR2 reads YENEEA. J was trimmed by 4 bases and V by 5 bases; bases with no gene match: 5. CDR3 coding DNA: TGTGCCAGCAGCACAGCGGGGGGGCTTTACAATGAGCAGTTCTTC. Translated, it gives CASSTAGGLYNEQFF. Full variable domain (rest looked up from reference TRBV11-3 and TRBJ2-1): EAGVVQSPRYKIIEKKQPVAFWCNPISGHNTLYWYLQNLGQGPELLIRYENEEAVDDSQLPKDRFSAERLKGVDSTLKIQPAELGDSAVYLCASSTAGGLYNEQFFGPGTRLTVL.

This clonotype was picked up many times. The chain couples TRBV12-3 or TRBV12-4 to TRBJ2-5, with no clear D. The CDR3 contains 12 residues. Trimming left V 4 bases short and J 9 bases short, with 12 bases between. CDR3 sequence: CASSSLGMAQYF. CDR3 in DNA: TGTGCCAGCAGTTCTTTAGGTATGGCCCAGTACTTC.

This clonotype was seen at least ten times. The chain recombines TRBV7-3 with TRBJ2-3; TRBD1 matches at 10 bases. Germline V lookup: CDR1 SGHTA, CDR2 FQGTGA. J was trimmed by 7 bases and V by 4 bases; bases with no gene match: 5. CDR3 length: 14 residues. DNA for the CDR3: TGTGCCAGCAGCTGGGACAGGGGTGGATATACGCAGTATTTT. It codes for CASSWDRGGYTQYF.

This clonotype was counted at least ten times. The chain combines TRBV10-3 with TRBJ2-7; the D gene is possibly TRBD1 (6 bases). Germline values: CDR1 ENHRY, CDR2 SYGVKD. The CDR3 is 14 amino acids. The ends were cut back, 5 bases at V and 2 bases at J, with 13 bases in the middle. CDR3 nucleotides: TGTGCCATCAGTTCCTCAGGGGATCCCTACGAGCAGTACTTC. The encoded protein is CAISSSGDPYEQYF.

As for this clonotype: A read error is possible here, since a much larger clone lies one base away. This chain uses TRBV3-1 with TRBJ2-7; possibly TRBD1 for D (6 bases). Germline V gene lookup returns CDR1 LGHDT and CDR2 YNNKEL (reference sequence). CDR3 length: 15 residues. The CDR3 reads CASNQGIGGSYEQYF. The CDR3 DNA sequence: TGTGCCAGCAACCAAGGAATAGGGGGTTCCTACGAGCAGTACTTC.

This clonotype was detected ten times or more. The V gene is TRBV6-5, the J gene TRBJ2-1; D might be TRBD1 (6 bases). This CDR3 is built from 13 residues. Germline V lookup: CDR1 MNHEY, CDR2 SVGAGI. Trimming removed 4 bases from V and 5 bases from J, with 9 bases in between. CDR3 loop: CASSWGQDNEQFF. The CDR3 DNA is TGTGCCAGCAGTTGGGGGCAAGACAATGAGCAGTTCTTC.

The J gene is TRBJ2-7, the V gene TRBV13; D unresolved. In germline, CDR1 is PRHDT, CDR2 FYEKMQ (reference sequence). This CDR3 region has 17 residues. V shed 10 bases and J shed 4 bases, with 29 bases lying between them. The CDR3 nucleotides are TGTGCCATGGGCCCCGGGCTCAAATGCTGGGTGAGTTACGAGCAGTACTTC. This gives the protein CAMGPGLKCWVSYEQYF.

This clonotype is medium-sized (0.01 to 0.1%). CDR3 residues: CSSTSGQTYGYTF. CDR3 coding DNA: TGCAGTTCCACCTCTGGACAGACGTATGGCTACACCTTC. V usage is TRBV20-1 and J usage is TRBJ1-2, with a possible D match to TRBD1 (6 bases). This CDR3 is built from 13 residues. Trimming took off 8 bases at V and 5 bases at J, with 18 bases between the two ends. Per the germline V gene, CDR1 is DFQATT and CDR2 is SNEGSKA (reference sequence).

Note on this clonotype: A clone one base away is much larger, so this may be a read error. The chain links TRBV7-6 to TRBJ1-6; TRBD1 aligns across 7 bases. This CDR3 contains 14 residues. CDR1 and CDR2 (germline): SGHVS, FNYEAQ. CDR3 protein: CANSLADRESPLHF. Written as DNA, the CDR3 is TGTGCCAACAGCTTAGCAGACAGGGAATCACCCCTCCACTTT.